These T cell receptor beta chains were read from a single sample in a study of T cell responses to AZD1222 COVID-19 vaccine. TCRdb's table, derived via immunoSEQ multiplex PCR, lists solely in-frame clones and lacks some. In the table there are approximately 31,000 clones, over 75% of which are singletons. This specimen was peripheral blood, taken 28 days after the second AZD1222 dose. The receptors originated from an adult who received the AZD1222 COVID-19 vaccine. Both conserved end residues are part of each CDR3. Fields, in order: CDR3 protein, CDR3 DNA, V gene, clone size, J gene, D gene. The D gene is left open where the match is weak. Clone size appears in some rows only: once, few, many, or a class for an expanded clone.

CDR3: CASSPLRNSPLHF
DNA: TGTGCCAGCAGCCCCCTCAGAAATTCACCCCTCCACTTT
V: TRBV28
size: -
J: TRBJ1-6
D: -

CDR3: CASSLGGLGEQYF
DNA: TGTGCCAGCAGTTTAGGCGGCCTAGGCGAGCAGTACTTC
V: TRBV12-3/TRBV12-4
size: few
J: TRBJ2-7
D: -

CDR3: CAISDGGTGNQPQHF
DNA: TGTGCCATCAGTGACGGCGGGACGGGTAATCAGCCCCAGCATTTT
V: TRBV10-3
size: -
J: TRBJ1-5
D: -

CDR3: CASSFIAADTQYF
DNA: TGTGCCAGCAGTTTTATAGCGGCAGATACGCAGTATTTT
V: TRBV12-3/TRBV12-4
size: -
J: TRBJ2-3
D: -

CDR3: CASSSTRDRGTEQYF
DNA: TGTGCCAGCAGCTCCACCCGGGACAGGGGGACCGAGCAGTACTTC
V: TRBV7-2
size: -
J: TRBJ2-7
D: TRBD1

CDR3: CAWGLAGPLDTQYF
DNA: TGTGCCTGGGGACTAGCGGGGCCCTTGGATACGCAGTATTTT
V: TRBV30
size: -
J: TRBJ2-3
D: TRBD2

CDR3: CASSLELRSGYNEQFF
DNA: TGTGCCAGCAGCTTAGAATTGAGGAGCGGCTACAATGAGCAGTTCTTC
V: TRBV7-2
size: -
J: TRBJ2-1
D: -

CDR3: CAISVVGGVDTEAFF
DNA: TGTGCCATCAGTGTGGTAGGGGGGGTGGACACTGAAGCTTTCTTT
V: TRBV10-3
size: -
J: TRBJ1-1
D: -

CDR3: CAWSRRPQQPQHF
DNA: TGTGCCTGGAGTAGGAGACCACAACAGCCCCAGCATTTT
V: TRBV30
size: -
J: TRBJ1-5
D: -

CDR3: CASSLGGLEGETQYF
DNA: TGCGCCAGCAGCTTGGGGGGACTAGAAGGGGAGACCCAGTACTTC
V: TRBV5-1
size: -
J: TRBJ2-5
D: TRBD2

CDR3: CASSLALGSAYEQYF
DNA: TGCGCCAGCAGCTTGGCCCTGGGTTCGGCCTACGAGCAGTACTTC
V: TRBV5-1
size: -
J: TRBJ2-7
D: -

CDR3: CASASAPGGNQPQHF
DNA: TGTGCCAGTGCCTCAGCCCCAGGCGGCAATCAGCCCCAGCATTTT
V: TRBV27
size: -
J: TRBJ1-5
D: -

CDR3: CASSVVSLAATGELFF
DNA: TGTGCCAGCAGCGTAGTCTCTCTAGCGGCCACCGGGGAGCTGTTTTTT
V: TRBV9
size: few
J: TRBJ2-2
D: TRBD2

CDR3: CASSATAGVPYNEQFF
DNA: TGCGCCAGCAGCGCCACGGCGGGGGTCCCCTACAATGAGCAGTTCTTC
V: TRBV5-1
size: -
J: TRBJ2-1
D: TRBD2

CDR3: CASSPGTLNLNTEAFF
DNA: TGTGCCAGCTCACCAGGGACACTGAACCTGAACACTGAAGCTTTCTTT
V: TRBV18
size: -
J: TRBJ1-1
D: -

CDR3: CASSDQKTGVEAFF
DNA: TGTGCCAGCAGTGACCAAAAGACAGGGGTTGAAGCTTTCTTT
V: TRBV25-1
size: -
J: TRBJ1-1
D: TRBD1

CDR3: CASSPYEGGPSGNTIYF
DNA: TGTGCCAGCTCACCCTACGAGGGGGGCCCTTCTGGAAACACCATATATTTT
V: TRBV18
size: -
J: TRBJ1-3
D: -

CDR3: CASSDEGYTF
DNA: TGTGCCAGCAGTGATGAAGGCTACACCTTC
V: TRBV6-1
size: once
J: TRBJ1-2
D: -

CDR3: CATSREYSVNTEAFF
DNA: TGTGCCACCAGCAGAGAATACAGCGTGAACACTGAAGCTTTCTTT
V: TRBV15
size: -
J: TRBJ1-1
D: -

CDR3: CASSPHWGETQYF
DNA: TGTGCCAGCAGCCCGCATTGGGGAGAGACCCAGTACTTC
V: TRBV9
size: -
J: TRBJ2-5
D: -

CDR3: CASSIDRTTEAFF
DNA: TGTGCCAGTAGTATTGACAGGACCACTGAAGCTTTCTTT
V: TRBV19
size: -
J: TRBJ1-1
D: -

CDR3: CASSQPGTLGKLFF
DNA: TGCGCCAGCAGCCAACCCGGGACCCTGGGGAAACTGTTTTTT
V: TRBV4-1
size: -
J: TRBJ1-4
D: -

CDR3: CASSYSIIGLYGYTF
DNA: TGTGCCAGCAGTTACTCGATTATAGGGCTCTATGGCTACACCTTC
V: TRBV6-5
size: once
J: TRBJ1-2
D: -

CDR3: CASSYSRRTRETQYF
DNA: TGTGCCAGCAGTTACTCTAGAAGGACCCGAGAGACCCAGTACTTC
V: TRBV6-5
size: -
J: TRBJ2-5
D: -

CDR3: CASSLDSQGNTEAFF
DNA: TGTGCCAGCAGCTTAGACTCGCAGGGCAACACTGAAGCTTTCTTT
V: TRBV7-2
size: -
J: TRBJ1-1
D: -

CDR3: CASSPDPSGELFF
DNA: TGCGCCAGCAGCCCTGATCCTAGCGGGGAGCTGTTTTTT
V: TRBV5-1
size: -
J: TRBJ2-2
D: -

CDR3: CASSPTYDRGYEKLFF
DNA: TGTGCCAGCAGCCCCACTTACGACAGGGGTTATGAAAAACTGTTTTTT
V: TRBV4-2
size: -
J: TRBJ1-4
D: TRBD1

CDR3: CASKVWSTENYGYTF
DNA: TGCGCCAGCAAAGTTTGGTCGACGGAGAACTATGGCTACACCTTC
V: TRBV5-1
size: -
J: TRBJ1-2
D: -

CDR3: CASRKQGADTQYF
DNA: TGTGCCAGCCGGAAACAGGGAGCAGATACGCAGTATTTT
V: TRBV19
size: -
J: TRBJ2-3
D: -

CDR3: CASRPQGGGEKLFF
DNA: TGTGCCAGCCGACCCCAGGGAGGCGGTGAAAAACTGTTTTTT
V: TRBV19
size: -
J: TRBJ1-4
D: -

CDR3: CASSSNLRGGTDTQYF
DNA: TGTGCCAGCTCATCAAACCTTCGGGGGGGCACAGATACGCAGTATTTT
V: TRBV18
size: -
J: TRBJ2-3
D: TRBD2

CDR3: CASSYQGVEVYGYTF
DNA: TGTGCCAGCAGTTACCAGGGAGTAGAGGTTTATGGCTACACCTTC
V: TRBV6-2/TRBV6-3
size: -
J: TRBJ1-2
D: -

CDR3: CASQEGQAYSYEQYF
DNA: TGTGCCAGCCAAGAGGGACAGGCATACTCCTACGAGCAGTACTTC
V: TRBV27
size: -
J: TRBJ2-7
D: TRBD1

CDR3: CASSPSPSGGFRYEQYF
DNA: TGTGCCAGCAGTCCCTCACCCAGCGGGGGGTTTAGATACGAGCAGTACTTC
V: TRBV27
size: -
J: TRBJ2-7
D: TRBD2

CDR3: CASSYSREAGGLNTDTQYF
DNA: TGTGCCAGCAGTTACTCGCGGGAGGCGGGGGGGCTCAACACAGATACGCAGTATTTT
V: TRBV6-2/TRBV6-3
size: -
J: TRBJ2-3
D: TRBD2

CDR3: CASRSQQTLNSPLHF
DNA: TGTGCCAGCCGCTCCCAACAGACTCTTAATTCACCCCTCCACTTT
V: TRBV7-2
size: -
J: TRBJ1-6
D: -

CDR3: CASSPLGGFPGELFF
DNA: TGCGCCAGCAGCCCCCTGGGAGGGTTTCCCGGGGAGCTGTTTTTT
V: TRBV4-3
size: -
J: TRBJ2-2
D: TRBD2

CDR3: CASSLWTSDGELFF
DNA: TGTGCCAGCAGCCTGTGGACTAGCGACGGGGAGCTGTTTTTT
V: TRBV5-4
size: -
J: TRBJ2-2
D: TRBD2

CDR3: CASSPTGGDADTQYF
DNA: TGTGCCAGCAGTCCGACAGGGGGTGATGCAGATACGCAGTATTTT
V: TRBV2
size: -
J: TRBJ2-3
D: TRBD1

CDR3: CASSIGQGQYEKLFF
DNA: TGTGCCAGTAGTATTGGGCAGGGGCAATATGAAAAACTGTTTTTT
V: TRBV19
size: -
J: TRBJ1-4
D: -

CDR3: CASSRTGSGNEKLFF
DNA: TGTGCCAGCAGCCGGACAGGGTCGGGTAATGAAAAACTGTTTTTT
V: TRBV5-4
size: -
J: TRBJ1-4
D: TRBD1

CDR3: CAISEPQGTGNGEQYF
DNA: TGTGCCATCAGTGAGCCACAAGGGACAGGGAATGGGGAGCAGTACTTC
V: TRBV10-3
size: -
J: TRBJ2-7
D: TRBD1

CDR3: CASSSTPGGPYGELFF
DNA: TGCGCCAGCAGCTCGACCCCGGGGGGGCCGTACGGGGAGCTGTTTTTT
V: TRBV5-1
size: -
J: TRBJ2-2
D: TRBD2

CDR3: CASSQDVGPATNEKLFF
DNA: TGTGCCAGCAGCCAAGATGTAGGGCCCGCAACTAATGAAAAACTGTTTTTT
V: TRBV3-1/TRBV3-2
size: -
J: TRBJ1-4
D: -

CDR3: CASSLNSNTGELFF
DNA: TGCGCCAGCAGCTTAAACTCGAACACCGGGGAGCTGTTTTTT
V: TRBV5-1
size: -
J: TRBJ2-2
D: -

CDR3: CASGEGSKQPQHF
DNA: TGTGCCAGCGGGGAGGGTTCTAAACAGCCCCAGCATTTT
V: TRBV6-5
size: -
J: TRBJ1-5
D: -

CDR3: CASSPGTGAHLNGYTF
DNA: TGCGCCAGCAGCCCCGGGACAGGAGCCCATCTGAATGGCTACACCTTC
V: TRBV5-1
size: -
J: TRBJ1-2
D: TRBD1

CDR3: CASSINIDYGYTF
DNA: TGTGCCAGTAGTATTAACATTGACTATGGCTACACCTTC
V: TRBV19
size: once
J: TRBJ1-2
D: -

CDR3: CASSKAGSFHEQYF
DNA: TGTGCCAGCAGCAAGGCAGGGAGTTTCCACGAGCAGTACTTC
V: TRBV21-1
size: -
J: TRBJ2-7
D: -

CDR3: CAWGGWGDTQYF
DNA: TGTGCCTGGGGGGGCTGGGGAGATACGCAGTATTTT
V: TRBV30
size: -
J: TRBJ2-3
D: -

CDR3: CASSLEDRVGGYTF
DNA: TGTGCCAGCAGCTTAGAGGACAGGGTAGGAGGCTACACCTTC
V: TRBV7-2
size: -
J: TRBJ1-2
D: TRBD1

CDR3: CASSISGVVSQPQHF
DNA: TGTGCCAGTAGTATTTCAGGGGTAGTGAGTCAGCCCCAGCATTTT
V: TRBV19
size: once
J: TRBJ1-5
D: -